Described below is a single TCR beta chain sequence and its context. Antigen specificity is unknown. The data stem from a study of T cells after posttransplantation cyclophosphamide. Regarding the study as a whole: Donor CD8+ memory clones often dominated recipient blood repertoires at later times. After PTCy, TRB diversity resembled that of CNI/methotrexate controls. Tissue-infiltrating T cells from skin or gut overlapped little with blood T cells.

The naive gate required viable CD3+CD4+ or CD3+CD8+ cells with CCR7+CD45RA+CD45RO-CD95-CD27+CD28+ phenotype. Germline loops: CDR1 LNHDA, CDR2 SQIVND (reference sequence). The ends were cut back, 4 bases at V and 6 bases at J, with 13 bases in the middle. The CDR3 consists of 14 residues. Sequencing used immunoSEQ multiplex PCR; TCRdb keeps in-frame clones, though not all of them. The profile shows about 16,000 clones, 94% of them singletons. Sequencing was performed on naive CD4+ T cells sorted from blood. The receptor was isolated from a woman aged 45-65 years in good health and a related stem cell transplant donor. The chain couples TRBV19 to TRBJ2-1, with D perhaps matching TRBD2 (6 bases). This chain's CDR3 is CASSTPIAANEQFF. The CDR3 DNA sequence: TGTGCCAGTAGTACTCCGATAGCGGCCAATGAGCAGTTCTTC.